These T cell receptor beta chains were read from a single sample in a study of long-term antiretroviral therapy in people with HIV. Measured with immunoSEQ multiplex PCR; TCRdb has only the in-frame clones, and not every one. The sample shows 20,000 to 30,000 clones, approximately 83% of them seen only once. The sample consisted of unsorted PBMCs, taken 0.7 years before starting antiretroviral therapy. Every receptor here comes from a man aged 25-45 years with HIV. The CDR3 runs from the conserved cysteine through the conserved F or W. D genes are given only for firm matches. Size tells how often a clone was seen (once, few, many) or the class of an expanded clone, and some rows leave it out.

CDR3 DNA,CDR3 protein,clone size,J gene,D gene,V gene
TGTGCCAGCAACCCCCGGAACGGGTTTTCCTACGAGCAGTACTTC,CASNPRNGFSYEQYF,once,TRBJ2-7,-,TRBV5-6
TGTGCCAGCTTCCGGGACAGCTACGAGCAGTACTTC,CASFRDSYEQYF,-,TRBJ2-7,TRBD1,TRBV9
TGTGCCAGTAGGTCGCAGAAAAGCAATCAGCCCCAGCATTTT,CASRSQKSNQPQHF,-,TRBJ1-5,-,TRBV19
TGTGCCAGCAGCTTAGCAGGTGGCGACGAGCAGTACTTC,CASSLAGGDEQYF,-,TRBJ2-7,-,TRBV7-9
TGTGCCAGCAGTCGAGGGGCAGGGCTGCGGCAAGAGACCCAGTACTTC,CASSRGAGLRQETQYF,-,TRBJ2-5,-,TRBV5-6
TGTGCCTGGAGTCCAGCGGAAAGAGAAACCGGGGAGCTGTTTTTT,CAWSPAERETGELFF,medium-sized,TRBJ2-2,-,TRBV30
TGTGCCAGCGGAGTCACGCTGTACGAGTATTTT,CASGVTLYEYF,-,TRBJ2-3,-,TRBV6-1
TGCGCCAGCAGCCAAGACTCGGCATTAAAAAGGGGCGAGCAGTACTTC,CASSQDSALKRGEQYF,-,TRBJ2-7,-,TRBV4-1
TGTGCCAGTACCATGGGGAGGGGCTACACCTTC,CASTMGRGYTF,-,TRBJ1-2,-,TRBV19
TGTGCCAGCAGCTATACAGGGGACTATGGCTACACCTTC,CASSYTGDYGYTF,-,TRBJ1-2,TRBD1,TRBV9
TGTGCCAGCAGTCGGGGGGGAGGGAATGAGCAGTTCTTC,CASSRGGGNEQFF,-,TRBJ2-1,TRBD2,TRBV7-6
TGTGCCATCAGTGAGTCGGATTGGGACGAGCAGTACTTC,CAISESDWDEQYF,-,TRBJ2-7,-,TRBV10-3
TGTGCCTGGAGTCCGAGGGCCCTTACGGGAGTGGGCACAGATACGCAGTATTTT,CAWSPRALTGVGTDTQYF,-,TRBJ2-3,-,TRBV30
TGCAGCGTTGTGGGGCTAGGACTAGCGAAAAACATTCAGTACTTC,CSVVGLGLAKNIQYF,-,TRBJ2-4,TRBD2,TRBV29-1
TGTGCCAGCAGCTTAGGTGGCAGTATACAAGAGACCCAGTACTTC,CASSLGGSIQETQYF,-,TRBJ2-5,-,TRBV11-2
TGTGCCAGCAGTGAATTCCCGACAGGGGGCAAGGAGACCCAGTACTTC,CASSEFPTGGKETQYF,-,TRBJ2-5,TRBD1,TRBV25-1
TGTGCCAGCTCACCTCTACAGGGGGACTACGAGCAGTACTTC,CASSPLQGDYEQYF,-,TRBJ2-7,TRBD1,TRBV18
TGTGCCAGCAGTTTTCTCTTGGACAGGTTCCAAGAGACCCAGTACTTC,CASSFLLDRFQETQYF,-,TRBJ2-5,TRBD1,TRBV28
TGTGCCAGCAGTCACACAGCCCGGGGGGAAAAACTGTTTTTT,CASSHTARGEKLFF,few,TRBJ1-4,-,TRBV25-1
TGTGCCAGCAGTTACTCCCGGGACAGGGGCAATCAGCCCCAGCATTTT,CASSYSRDRGNQPQHF,-,TRBJ1-5,TRBD1,TRBV6-6
TGTGCCAGCAGCCAAGCGCGGGGAGCGGTCCAAGAGACCCAGTACTTC,CASSQARGAVQETQYF,-,TRBJ2-5,-,TRBV14
TGTGCCAGCAGTTTTTTCCGCGGCTACACCTTC,CASSFFRGYTF,-,TRBJ1-2,-,TRBV28
TGTGCCAGCAGTTATAACACCCTCAACAATCAGCCCCAGCATTTT,CASSYNTLNNQPQHF,-,TRBJ1-5,-,TRBV6-6
TGTGCCAGTAGTATGGGGAATTACAATGAGCAGTTCTTC,CASSMGNYNEQFF,-,TRBJ2-1,-,TRBV19
TGTGCCAGCAGCTTTATGGGTCTAGCGGGGTACGAGCAGTACTTC,CASSFMGLAGYEQYF,-,TRBJ2-7,TRBD2,TRBV5-6
TGTGCCAGCAGTGAACGGGGCCCCGGTGGATATTTT,CASSERGPGGYF,few,TRBJ1-3,-,TRBV2
TGTGCCAGCAGCCCGACTAACTATGGCTACACCTTC,CASSPTNYGYTF,few,TRBJ1-2,-,TRBV7-9
TGTGCCAGCAGTGATAGGGTCAGTAATTCACCCCTCCACTTT,CASSDRVSNSPLHF,-,TRBJ1-6,-,TRBV25-1
TGTGCCAGCACCAGGATGCGGGAGGTATACCAAGAGACCCAGTACTTC,CASTRMREVYQETQYF,-,TRBJ2-5,TRBD2,TRBV28
TGTGCCAGCAGCTCAGGGACAGCCAACGAGGGGCAGTACTTC,CASSSGTANEGQYF,-,TRBJ2-7,TRBD1,TRBV11-2
TGTGCCAGCAGTGGAAGGACGACCTACGAGCAGTACTTC,CASSGRTTYEQYF,few,TRBJ2-7,-,TRBV28
TGTGCCAGCAGCACCCCCACGTCTAGCGAGCAGTTCTTC,CASSTPTSSEQFF,-,TRBJ2-1,-,TRBV7-2
TGTGCCATCAGTGGCTATGGGGGGAACACTGAAGCTTTCTTT,CAISGYGGNTEAFF,-,TRBJ1-1,-,TRBV10-3
TGTGCCAGCAGTTTCGGTGCTTACAATGAGCAGTTCTTC,CASSFGAYNEQFF,-,TRBJ2-1,-,TRBV28
TGTGCCAGCCGGCCAGGATCAACTAATAATGAAAAACTGTTTTTT,CASRPGSTNNEKLFF,-,TRBJ1-4,-,TRBV28
TGTGCCAGCAGCCTGGGCGGTCCCCTCACAGATACGCAGTATTTT,CASSLGGPLTDTQYF,few,TRBJ2-3,-,TRBV7-9
TGTGCCAGCAGCAAAGGTGGGGACAGCCCATTCTCCTACGAGCAGTACTTC,CASSKGGDSPFSYEQYF,-,TRBJ2-7,-,TRBV21-1
TGCGCCAGCAGCACCGGGAGGGACGAGCAGTACTTC,CASSTGRDEQYF,-,TRBJ2-7,TRBD2,TRBV5-1
TGTGCCAGCAGCTTAGTTCCGGGGAACTATGGCTACACCTTC,CASSLVPGNYGYTF,-,TRBJ1-2,-,TRBV11-2
TGTGCCAGCGGGGGGAGGACTAGCCCAGGAGAGACCCAGTACTTC,CASGGRTSPGETQYF,-,TRBJ2-5,TRBD2,TRBV2
TGTGCCAGCAGCCGAAGCGGGGGAAATATCCAAGAGACCCAGTACTTC,CASSRSGGNIQETQYF,once,TRBJ2-5,TRBD2,TRBV7-2
TGCACCAGCAGCCAAGATGGAATCTCTTGTCCCGGGGAGCTGTTTTTT,CTSSQDGISCPGELFF,-,TRBJ2-2,-,TRBV1
TGCGCCAGCAGCACGCAAGGGGAAACTGAAGCTTTCTTT,CASSTQGETEAFF,-,TRBJ1-1,-,TRBV5-1
TGCGCCAGCAGCCAAGAGGGAGAGGGGTCCTCGGTCTATGGCTACACCTTC,CASSQEGEGSSVYGYTF,-,TRBJ1-2,-,TRBV4-1
TGTGCCTGGAGTTACGCAGGCGGTTTCAATCAGCCCCAGCATTTT,CAWSYAGGFNQPQHF,-,TRBJ1-5,-,TRBV30
TGTGCCAGCAGCCCACCGGGACAGGGTTTTCGCGAGCAGTACTTC,CASSPPGQGFREQYF,-,TRBJ2-7,TRBD1,TRBV11-2
TGTGCCAGCAGCCAAGATCTAACTAGCGGACCCTACAATGAGCAGTTCTTC,CASSQDLTSGPYNEQFF,-,TRBJ2-1,TRBD2,TRBV14
TGTGCCAGCAGCTTAGAGGGGACTCCCTACAATGAGCAGTTCTTC,CASSLEGTPYNEQFF,-,TRBJ2-1,-,TRBV7-3
TGCGCCAGCAGCTTGGCCCCAGGGGTAGAAAAACTGTTTTTT,CASSLAPGVEKLFF,-,TRBJ1-4,-,TRBV5-1